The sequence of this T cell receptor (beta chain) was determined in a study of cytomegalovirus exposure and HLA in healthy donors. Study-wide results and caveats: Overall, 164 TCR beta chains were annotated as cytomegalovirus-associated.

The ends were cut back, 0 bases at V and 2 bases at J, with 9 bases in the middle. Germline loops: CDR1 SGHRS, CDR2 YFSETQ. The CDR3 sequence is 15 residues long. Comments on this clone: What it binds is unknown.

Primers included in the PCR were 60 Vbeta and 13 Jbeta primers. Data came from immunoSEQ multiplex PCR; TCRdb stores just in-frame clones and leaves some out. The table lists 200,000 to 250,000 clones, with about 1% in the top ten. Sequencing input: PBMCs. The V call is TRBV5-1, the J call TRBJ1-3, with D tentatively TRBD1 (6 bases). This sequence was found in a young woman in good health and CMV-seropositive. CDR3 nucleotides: TGCGCCAGCAGCTTGGAGGGGGGGACTGGAAACACCATATATTTT. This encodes CASSLEGGTGNTIYF.